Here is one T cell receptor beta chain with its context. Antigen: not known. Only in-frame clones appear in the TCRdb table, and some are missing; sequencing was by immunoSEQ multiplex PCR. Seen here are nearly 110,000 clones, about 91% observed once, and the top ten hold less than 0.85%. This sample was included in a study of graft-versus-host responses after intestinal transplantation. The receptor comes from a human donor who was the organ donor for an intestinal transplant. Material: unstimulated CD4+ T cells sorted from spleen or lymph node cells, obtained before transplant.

The CDR3 DNA follows: TGCAGTGCTTCGACCCGTCCTAGGCAGTTCTTC. Translating it yields CSASTRPRQFF. The J gene is TRBJ2-1, the V gene TRBV20-1, with D unresolved. The CDR3 extends over 11 amino acids. V lost 5 bases and J 12 bases, leaving 14 bases between the germline ends. Germline lookup yields CDR1 DFQATT and CDR2 SNEGSKA (reference sequence).